The 18 T cell receptor beta chains listed next were all sequenced from one sample in a study of blood T cell dynamics during melanoma immunotherapy (TCRdb year 2020). This specimen's time point label, per the study, means: pre-treatment baseline. Library method: the immunoSEQ multiplex PCR assay. In TCRdb, the immuneACCESS table is reduced to in-frame sequences with V and J assigned. These tables do not hold every clone; where another copy was compared, an unresolved V gene accounts for under half, and the others remain unexplained. The sample table holds about 15,000 clones, of which over 75% were seen once. Clones ranked in the top ten supply roughly 4.8% of the sample. Here the sequenced sample was blood, taken from a patient treated with checkpoint blockade. Every receptor here comes from a human donor with melanoma.

The chain recombines TRBV5-1 with TRBJ2-1; 8 bases map to TRBD1. V was pared by 4 bases and J by 6 bases, with 24 bases of the junction left unmatched. CDR1 is SGHRS and CDR2 is YFSETQ in the germline V gene. The CDR3 spans 20 residues. The CDR3 loop is CASSLIISPPDRVKGNEQFF. The DNA for the CDR3 is TGCGCCAGCAGCCTTATCATATCCCCTCCGGACAGGGTGAAAGGCAATGAGCAGTTCTTC.

By its share, this clone is large. CDR3 bases: TGTGCCAGTACCGCGACATCGGGGTCTTTCAGCAATCAGCCCCAGCATTTT. Protein: CASTATSGSFSNQPQHF. The chain recombines TRBV19 with TRBJ1-5; D is unclear. Trimming shortened V by 7 bases and J by 1 base, and 20 bases separated the two germline ends. The CDR3 contains 17 residues. In germline, CDR1 is LNHDA, CDR2 SQIVND (reference sequence).

This clone was seen just once. V usage is TRBV11-3 and J usage is TRBJ2-5; 10 nucleotides line up with TRBD2. V dropped 5 bases and J dropped 3; count of bases not matched to a gene: 6. The germline V gene has CDR1 SGHNT and CDR2 YENEEA. CDR3 size: 15 residues. The CDR3 protein is CASSTRSGGEETQYF. In nucleotides, the CDR3 is TGTGCCAGCAGCACCCGCAGCGGGGGGGAAGAGACCCAGTACTTC.

Concerning this clone itself: An end of the junction does not agree with germline; a read error may underlie this. The chain is built from TRBV15 and TRBJ2-7; 7 nucleotides agree with TRBD1. Germline V gives CDR1 LNHNV, CDR2 YYDKDF (reference sequence). CDR3 length equals 13 residues. CDR3 sequence reads: CATSRDYRGRKDF. The CDR3 nucleotides are TGTGCCACCAGCAGAGATTACAGGGGCAGGAAGGACTTC.

The J gene is TRBJ2-3, the V gene TRBV19, with no clear D. The CDR3 consists of 13 residues. Germline CDR1 is LNHDA and CDR2 is SQIVND (reference sequence). Trimming shortened V by 5 bases and J by 4 bases, and 10 bases separated the two germline ends. The CDR3 protein is CASSAQRSDTQYF. The CDR3 region has the DNA TGTGCCAGTAGTGCCCAGAGGTCAGATACGCAGTATTTT.

The chain carries TRBV7-8 and TRBJ1-2; D possibly corresponds to TRBD1 (5 bases). The V end lost 5 bases, the J end lost 1 base, and 11 bases lay between the germline ends. This CDR3 region has 14 residues. CDR1 is SGHVS and CDR2 is FQNEAQ in the germline V gene. DNA of the CDR3: TGTGCCAGCAGCCCGTCGGGGGGTAACTATGGCTACACCTTC. Residues: CASSPSGGNYGYTF. The full variable domain, rest sourced from reference TRBV7-8 and TRBJ1-2, is GAGVSQSPRYKVAKRGQDVALRCDPISGHVSLFWYQQALGQGPEFLTYFQNEAQLDKSGLPSDRFFAERPEGSVSTLKIQRTQQEDSAVYLCASSPSGGNYGYTFGSGTRLTVV.

Remarks on this clone: Other DNA sequences in this sample translate to the same CDR3. The chain links TRBV5-4 to TRBJ2-3, with D perhaps matching TRBD1 or TRBD2 (5 bases each). Trimming shortened V by 0 bases and J by 2 bases, and 10 bases separated the two germline ends. In germline, CDR1 is SGHNT, CDR2 YYREEE (reference sequence). The CDR3 length is 15 residues. CDR3 amino acids: CASSLGGTTTDTQYF. Here the CDR3 DNA reads TGTGCCAGCAGCTTGGGGGGGACCACCACAGATACGCAGTATTTT.

The V gene is TRBV7-8, the J gene TRBJ2-5, with D maybe TRBD2 (6 bases). V shed 3 bases and J shed 6 bases, with 11 bases lying between them. CDR1 is SGHVS, CDR2 FQNEAQ, per germline. The CDR3 sequence is 13 residues long. CDR3 loop: CASSFRGRQTQYF. The CDR3 nucleotides read TGTGCCAGCAGCTTCCGGGGGAGGCAGACCCAGTACTTC.

This clone was detected only a few times. The chain carries TRBV19 and TRBJ1-6; 7 bases fit TRBD1. The V and J ends lost 2 bases and 11 bases, in that order; junction bases with no gene match: 9. Germline V gene data show CDR1 as LNHDA and CDR2 as SQIVND (reference sequence). The length of the CDR3 is 15 residues. The CDR3 DNA follows: TGTGCCAGTAGTATAAGACAGGGAAGCAATCCACCCCTCCACTTT. Residues: CASSIRQGSNPPLHF.

The chain combines TRBV7-9 with TRBJ1-4, with 7 bases that match TRBD1. CDR1 is SEHNR, CDR2 FQNEAQ, per germline (reference sequence). The ends lost 7 bases at V and 8 bases at J; junction bases unmatched: 10. This CDR3 spans 14 amino acids. CDR3 amino acids: CASTLRGGEEKLFF. The CDR3 coding sequence is TGTGCCAGCACCCTCAGGGGGGGAGAGGAAAAACTGTTTTTT.

The table lists this clone with a count of one. The CDR3, as DNA: TGTGCCAGCAGCTTGGACGTCAGCTCCTACGAGCAGTACTTC. Its protein product is CASSLDVSSYEQYF. This chain links TRBV5-5 with TRBJ2-7; no definite D call. CDR1 is SGHKS and CDR2 is YYEKEE in the germline V gene (reference sequence). Trimming stripped 0 bases from V and 0 bases from J, with 7 bases between. The CDR3 covers 14 residues.

This chain joins TRBV28 and TRBJ2-1, with a possible D match to TRBD2 (6 bases). Trimming took off 4 bases at V and 5 bases at J, with 18 bases between the two ends. Germline assignment: CDR1 MDHEN and CDR2 SYDVKM. The CDR3 covers 16 residues. This CDR3 reads CASSSPAGGGNNEQFF. The DNA for the CDR3 is TGTGCCAGCAGTTCACCTGCCGGGGGAGGTAACAATGAGCAGTTCTTC.

The J gene is TRBJ2-5, the V gene TRBV5-6; weak D call: TRBD2 (6 bases). The V and J ends lost 3 bases and 5 bases respectively, with 14 bases between them. The germline V gene encodes CDR1 SGHDT and CDR2 YYEEEE. This CDR3 region has 14 residues. CDR3 nucleotide sequence: TGTGCCAGCAGCTGGATCGGGGGTGAGGAGACCCAGTACTTC. Amino acids: CASSWIGGEETQYF.

The J gene is TRBJ1-1, the V gene TRBV6-6; 7 bases are a match to TRBD1. CDR1 MNHNY and CDR2 SVGAGI come from the germline V gene (reference sequence). The CDR3 extends over 14 amino acids. V gave up 6 bases and J gave up 5 bases; unmatched junction bases: 9. The CDR3 region is CASSRRQGGTEAFF. CDR3 nucleotides: TGTGCCAGCAGCCGCCGACAGGGCGGGACTGAAGCTTTCTTT.

The V gene is TRBV11-2, the J gene TRBJ1-1; D is uncertain. V was cut by 5 bases and J by 2 bases, with 15 bases left in between. This CDR3 region has 15 residues. Germline loops: CDR1 SGHAT, CDR2 FQNNGV. The CDR3 loop is CASSQMGFINTEAFF. The CDR3 DNA reads as TGTGCCAGCAGCCAAATGGGATTTATAAACACTGAAGCTTTCTTT. Full variable domain (remainder filled in from reference TRBV11-2 and TRBJ1-1): EAGVAQSPRYKIIEKRQSVAFWCNPISGHATLYWYQQILGQGPKLLIQFQNNGVVDDSQLPKDRFSAERLKGVDSTLKIQPAKLEDSAVYLCASSQMGFINTEAFFGQGTRLTVV.

The chain has TRBV19 and TRBJ1-1; no clear D gene. CDR3 size: 15 residues. V lost 7 bases to trimming and J lost 1 base, with 16 bases between them. Per the germline V gene, CDR1 is LNHDA and CDR2 is SQIVND (reference sequence). CDR3 loop: CASKVGGFSNTEAFF. CDR3 in DNA: TGTGCCAGTAAGGTCGGAGGCTTTTCGAACACTGAAGCTTTCTTT.

This clone was seen more than once but under ten times. V usage is TRBV9 and J usage is TRBJ1-5; D is ambiguous. CDR1 is SGDLS, CDR2 YYNGEE, per germline. The CDR3 extends over 13 amino acids. V was pared by 2 bases and J by 6 bases, with 9 bases between. CDR3 residues: CASSVSDAQPQHF. CDR3 nucleotide sequence: TGTGCCAGCAGCGTTTCGGACGCTCAGCCCCAGCATTTT.

There are a few counts of this clone. The chain links TRBV6-5 to TRBJ1-6; D unresolved. Germline CDR1 reads MNHEY; CDR2 reads SVGAGI. The V gene lost 2 bases and the J gene lost 7 bases, with 6 bases spanning the gap. The CDR3 loop spans 13 amino acids. For the CDR3, the DNA is TGTGCCAGCAGTTACCAGCCGAATTCACCCCTCCACTTT. Encoded protein: CASSYQPNSPLHF.